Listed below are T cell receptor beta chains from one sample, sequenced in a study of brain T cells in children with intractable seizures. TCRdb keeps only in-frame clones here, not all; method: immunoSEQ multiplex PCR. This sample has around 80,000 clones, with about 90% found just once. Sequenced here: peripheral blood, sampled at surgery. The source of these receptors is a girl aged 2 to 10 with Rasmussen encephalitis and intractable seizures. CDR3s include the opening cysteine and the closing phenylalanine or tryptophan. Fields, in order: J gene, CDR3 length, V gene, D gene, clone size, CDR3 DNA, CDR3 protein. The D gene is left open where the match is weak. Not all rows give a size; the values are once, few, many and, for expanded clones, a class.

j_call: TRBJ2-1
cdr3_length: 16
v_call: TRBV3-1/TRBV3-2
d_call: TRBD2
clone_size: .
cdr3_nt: TGTGCCAGCAGCCAACACGGACTAGCGGGGTACAATGAGCAGTTCTTC
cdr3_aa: CASSQHGLAGYNEQFF

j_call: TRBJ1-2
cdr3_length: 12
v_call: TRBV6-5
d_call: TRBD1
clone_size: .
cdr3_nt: TGTGCCACGTCAACAGGGGGCGATGGCTACACCTTC
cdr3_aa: CATSTGGDGYTF

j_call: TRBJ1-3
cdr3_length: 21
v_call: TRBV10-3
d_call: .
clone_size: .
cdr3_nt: TGTGCCATCAGTGAGGCTTTCGGGGACGCTAATTTAGGGGGCTCTGGAAACACCATATATTTT
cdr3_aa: CAISEAFGDANLGGSGNTIYF

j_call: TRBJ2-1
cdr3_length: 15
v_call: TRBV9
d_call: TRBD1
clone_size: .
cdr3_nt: TGTGCCAGCAGCGTAGAGGGGACAGTTCCCAATGAGCAGTTCTTC
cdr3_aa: CASSVEGTVPNEQFF

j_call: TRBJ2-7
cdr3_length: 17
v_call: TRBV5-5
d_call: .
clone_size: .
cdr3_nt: TGTGCCAGCAGCTTATCCGGAGTTAGTGATAAGAGAAAAAGAGAGTACTTC
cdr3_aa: CASSLSGVSDKRKREYF

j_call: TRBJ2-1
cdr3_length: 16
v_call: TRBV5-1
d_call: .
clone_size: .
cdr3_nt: TGCGCCAGCAGCCCGGCCTTCGGGACAATTTACAATGAGCAGTTCTTC
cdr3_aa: CASSPAFGTIYNEQFF

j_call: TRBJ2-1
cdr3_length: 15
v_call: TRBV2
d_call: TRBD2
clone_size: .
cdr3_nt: TGTGCCAGCAGTGAAGGCGGGAGGATTTCCCCTCAGCAGTTCTTC
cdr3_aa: CASSEGGRISPQQFF

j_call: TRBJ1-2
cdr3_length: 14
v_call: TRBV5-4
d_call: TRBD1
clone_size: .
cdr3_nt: TGTGCCAGCAGCGTGGACAGGGGGTACGGGGGCTACACCTTC
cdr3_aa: CASSVDRGYGGYTF

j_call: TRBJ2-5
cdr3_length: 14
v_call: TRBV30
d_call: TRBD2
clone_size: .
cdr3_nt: TGTGCCTGGAGTGCTCTAGCGGGGCCCGGGGCCCAGTACTTC
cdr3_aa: CAWSALAGPGAQYF

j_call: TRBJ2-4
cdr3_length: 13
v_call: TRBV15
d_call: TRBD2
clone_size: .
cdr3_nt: TGTGCCACCAGCCCCGGACTAGCGGGAGGTCAGTACTTC
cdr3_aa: CATSPGLAGGQYF

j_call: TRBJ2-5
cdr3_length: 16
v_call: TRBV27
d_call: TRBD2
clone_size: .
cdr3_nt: TGTGCCAGCAGTTACCCGGGACTAGCGGGAGAAGAGACCCAGTACTTC
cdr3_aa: CASSYPGLAGEETQYF

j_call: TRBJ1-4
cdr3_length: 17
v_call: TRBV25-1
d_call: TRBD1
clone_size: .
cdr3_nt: TGTGCCAGCAGTGAACGGGACAGGGCCCCGACTAATGAAAAACTGTTTTTT
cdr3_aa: CASSERDRAPTNEKLFF

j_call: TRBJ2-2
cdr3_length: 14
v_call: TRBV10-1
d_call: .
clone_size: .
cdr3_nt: TGCGCCAGCAACGCGACAGTGGGGACCGGGGAGCTGTTTTTT
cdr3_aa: CASNATVGTGELFF

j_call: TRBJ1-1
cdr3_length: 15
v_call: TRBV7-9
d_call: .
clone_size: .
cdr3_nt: TGTGCCAGCAGCTTGACCCGGAACGGGGACACTGAAGCTTTCTTT
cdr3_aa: CASSLTRNGDTEAFF

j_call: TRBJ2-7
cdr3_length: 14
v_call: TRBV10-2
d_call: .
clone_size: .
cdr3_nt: TGCGCCAGCTTAAACAGGGCAGGATCCTACGAGCAGTACTTC
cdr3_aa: CASLNRAGSYEQYF

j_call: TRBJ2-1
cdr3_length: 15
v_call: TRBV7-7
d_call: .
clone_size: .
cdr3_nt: TGTGCTAGCAGCTCCTCAGCCAGGTCGGACAATGAGCAGTTCTTC
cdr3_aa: CASSSSARSDNEQFF

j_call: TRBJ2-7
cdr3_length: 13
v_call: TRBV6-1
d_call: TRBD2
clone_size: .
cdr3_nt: TGTGCCAGCAGTGAATTGATAGCGGGAGGGTTAATCTTC
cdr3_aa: CASSELIAGGLIF

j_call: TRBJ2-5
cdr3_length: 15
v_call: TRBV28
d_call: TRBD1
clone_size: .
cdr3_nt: TGTGCCAGCAGTTTCTCCGGACAGGGGACAGAGACCCAGTACTTC
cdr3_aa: CASSFSGQGTETQYF

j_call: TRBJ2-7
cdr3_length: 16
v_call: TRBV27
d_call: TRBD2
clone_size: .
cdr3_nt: TGTGCCAGCAGAAAGGCCCTAGCGGGGGGGCCCTACGAGCAGTACTTC
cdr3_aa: CASRKALAGGPYEQYF

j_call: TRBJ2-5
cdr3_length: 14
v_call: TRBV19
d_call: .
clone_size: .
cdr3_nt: TGTGCCAGTAGCCGGGGTGGGGCGGGAGAGACCCAGTACTTC
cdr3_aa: CASSRGGAGETQYF

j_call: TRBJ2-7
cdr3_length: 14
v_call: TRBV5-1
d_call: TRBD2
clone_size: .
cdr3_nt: TGCGCCAGCAGCCGGACTAGAGACTCCTACGAGCAGTACTTC
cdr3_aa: CASSRTRDSYEQYF

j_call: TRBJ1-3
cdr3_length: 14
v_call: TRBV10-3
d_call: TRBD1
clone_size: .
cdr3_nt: TGTGCCACCGGACAGGGCACCTCTGGAAACACCATATATTTT
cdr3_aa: CATGQGTSGNTIYF

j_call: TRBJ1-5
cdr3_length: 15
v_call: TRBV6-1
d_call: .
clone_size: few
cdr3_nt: TGTGCCAGCAGTGAAGGGGAGAGGAGCAATCAGCCCCAGCATTTT
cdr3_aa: CASSEGERSNQPQHF

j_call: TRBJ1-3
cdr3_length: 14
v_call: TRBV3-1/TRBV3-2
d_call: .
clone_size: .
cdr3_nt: TGTGCCAGCAGCCAAATCGCAGCTGGAAACACCATATATTTT
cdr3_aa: CASSQIAAGNTIYF